This TCR beta chain was identified in a study of cytomegalovirus exposure and HLA in healthy donors. Clones were read by immunoSEQ multiplex PCR, and TCRdb kept only the in-frame ones, dropping some. The sample lists roughly 280,000 clones, around 85% occurring once. With 7 bases removed from V and 2 bases from J, the gap between germline ends came to 19 bases. This CDR3 contains 16 residues. Germline V CDR1 and CDR2: MNHEY, SMNVEV (reference sequence). This clone was recorded only once. Antigen: not known. Study outcomes and limitations: Per published reports, the classifier diagnosed cytomegalovirus status with high specificity and sensitivity. The study labeled 180 or so TCR beta chains cytomegalovirus-associated.

The sequence derives from a woman under 30 in good health and CMV-seronegative. The rearrangement joins TRBV27 to TRBJ2-3, with a tentative D call TRBD2 (6 bases). The sequencing input was PBMCs. CDR3 in DNA: TGTGCCAGCACAGGTATCGGGAGTCCCTCCACAGATACGCAGTATTTT. It translates to CASTGIGSPSTDTQYF.